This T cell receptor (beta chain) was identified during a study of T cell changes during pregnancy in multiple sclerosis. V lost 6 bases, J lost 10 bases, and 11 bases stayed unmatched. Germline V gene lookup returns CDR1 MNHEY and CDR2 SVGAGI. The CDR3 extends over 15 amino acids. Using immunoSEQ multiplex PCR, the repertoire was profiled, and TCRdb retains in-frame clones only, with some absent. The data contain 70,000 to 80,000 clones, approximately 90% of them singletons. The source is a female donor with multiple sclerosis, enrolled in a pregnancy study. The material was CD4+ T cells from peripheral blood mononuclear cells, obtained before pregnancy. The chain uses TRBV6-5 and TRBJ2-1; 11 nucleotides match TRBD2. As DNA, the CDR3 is TGTGCCAGCAGCCCCCTTAGCGGGGGGGGTTCGGAGCAGTTCTTC. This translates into CASSPLSGGGSEQFF.